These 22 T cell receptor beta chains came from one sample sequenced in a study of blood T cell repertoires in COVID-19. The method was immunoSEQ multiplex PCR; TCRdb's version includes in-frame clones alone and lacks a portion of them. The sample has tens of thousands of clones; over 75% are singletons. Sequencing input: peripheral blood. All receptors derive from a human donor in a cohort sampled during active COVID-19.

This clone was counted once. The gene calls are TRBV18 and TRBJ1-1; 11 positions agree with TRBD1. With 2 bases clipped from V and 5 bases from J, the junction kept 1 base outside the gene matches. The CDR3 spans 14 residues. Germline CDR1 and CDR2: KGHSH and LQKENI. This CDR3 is CASSPRDRGTEAFF. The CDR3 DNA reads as TGTGCCAGCTCACCAAGGGACAGGGGGACTGAAGCTTTCTTT.

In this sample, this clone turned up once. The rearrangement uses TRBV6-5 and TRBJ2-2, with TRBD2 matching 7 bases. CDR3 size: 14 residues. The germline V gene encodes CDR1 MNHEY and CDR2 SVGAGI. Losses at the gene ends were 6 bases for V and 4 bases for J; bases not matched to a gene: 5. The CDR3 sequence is CASRTSSATGELFF. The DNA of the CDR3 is TGTGCCAGCAGGACTAGCTCGGCCACCGGGGAGCTGTTTTTT.

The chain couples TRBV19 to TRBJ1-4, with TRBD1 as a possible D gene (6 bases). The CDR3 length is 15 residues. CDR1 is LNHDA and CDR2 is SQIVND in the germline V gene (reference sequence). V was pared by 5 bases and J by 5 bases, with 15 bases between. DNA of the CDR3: TGTGCCAGTAGTTACAGGACAGCCGCAAATGAAAAACTGTTTTTT. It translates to CASSYRTAANEKLFF.

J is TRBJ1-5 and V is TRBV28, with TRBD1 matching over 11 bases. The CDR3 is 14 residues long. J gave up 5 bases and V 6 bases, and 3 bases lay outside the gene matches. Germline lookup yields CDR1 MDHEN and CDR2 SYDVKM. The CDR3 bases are TGTGCCAGCAGGCGGACAGGGGGCGATCAGCCCCAGCATTTT. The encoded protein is CASRRTGGDQPQHF.

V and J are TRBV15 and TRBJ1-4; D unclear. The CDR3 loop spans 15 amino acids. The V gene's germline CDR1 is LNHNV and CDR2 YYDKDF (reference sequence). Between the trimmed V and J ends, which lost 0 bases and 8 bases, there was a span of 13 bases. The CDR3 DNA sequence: TGTGCCACCAGCAGAGATTTCATGACGGGAGAAAAACTGTTTTTT. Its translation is CATSRDFMTGEKLFF.

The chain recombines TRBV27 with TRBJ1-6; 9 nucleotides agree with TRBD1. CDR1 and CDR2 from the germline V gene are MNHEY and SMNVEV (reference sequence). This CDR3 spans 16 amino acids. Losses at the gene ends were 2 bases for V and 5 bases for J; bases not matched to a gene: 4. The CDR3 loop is CASSLKGQGNNSPLHF. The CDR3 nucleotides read TGTGCCAGCAGTTTAAAGGGACAGGGTAATAATTCACCCCTCCACTTT.

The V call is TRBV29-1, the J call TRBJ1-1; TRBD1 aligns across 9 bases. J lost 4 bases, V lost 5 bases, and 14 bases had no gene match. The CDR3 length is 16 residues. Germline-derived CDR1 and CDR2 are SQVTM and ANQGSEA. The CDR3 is CSVLTPGTGIFTEAFF. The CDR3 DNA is TGCAGCGTTCTAACTCCCGGGACAGGGATATTCACTGAAGCTTTCTTT. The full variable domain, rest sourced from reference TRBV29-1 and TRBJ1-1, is SAVISQKPSRDICQRGTSLTIQCQVDSQVTMMFWYRQQPGQSLTLIATANQGSEATYESGFVIDKFPISRPNLTFSTLTVSNMSPEDSSIYLCSVLTPGTGIFTEAFFGQGTRLTVV.

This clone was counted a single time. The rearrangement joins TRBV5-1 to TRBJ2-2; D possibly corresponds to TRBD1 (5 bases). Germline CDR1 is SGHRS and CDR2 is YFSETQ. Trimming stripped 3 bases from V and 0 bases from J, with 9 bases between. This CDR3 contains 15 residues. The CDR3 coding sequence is TGCGCCAGCAGCTCCACAGGAGCGAACACCGGGGAGCTGTTTTTT. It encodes CASSSTGANTGELFF.

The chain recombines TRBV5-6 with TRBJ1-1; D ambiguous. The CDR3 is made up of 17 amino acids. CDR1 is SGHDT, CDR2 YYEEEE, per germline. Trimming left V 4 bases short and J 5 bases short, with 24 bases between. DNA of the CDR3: TGTGCCAGCAGCCTGATAGACCGAGGGATTTCGGGAACTGAAGCTTTCTTT. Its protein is CASSLIDRGISGTEAFF.

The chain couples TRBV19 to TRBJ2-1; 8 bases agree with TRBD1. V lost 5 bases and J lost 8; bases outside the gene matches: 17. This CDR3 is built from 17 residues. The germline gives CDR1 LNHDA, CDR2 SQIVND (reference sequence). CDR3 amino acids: CASSPILTGVLRYEQFF. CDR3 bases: TGTGCCAGTAGTCCAATTTTGACAGGGGTACTGAGGTATGAGCAGTTCTTC.

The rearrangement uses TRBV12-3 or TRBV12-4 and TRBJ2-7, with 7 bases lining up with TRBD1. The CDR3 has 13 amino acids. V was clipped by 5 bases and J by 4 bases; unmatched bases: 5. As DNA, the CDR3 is TGTGCCAGCAGTACCGGGACAGTGTACGAGCAGTACTTC. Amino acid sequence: CASSTGTVYEQYF.

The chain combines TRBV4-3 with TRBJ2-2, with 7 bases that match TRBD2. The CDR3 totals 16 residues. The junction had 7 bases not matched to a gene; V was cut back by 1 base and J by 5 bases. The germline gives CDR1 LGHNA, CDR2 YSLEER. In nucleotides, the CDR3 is TGCGCCAGCAGCCAAGTTTTGCGGGAGTTAACCGGGGAGCTGTTTTTT. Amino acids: CASSQVLRELTGELFF.

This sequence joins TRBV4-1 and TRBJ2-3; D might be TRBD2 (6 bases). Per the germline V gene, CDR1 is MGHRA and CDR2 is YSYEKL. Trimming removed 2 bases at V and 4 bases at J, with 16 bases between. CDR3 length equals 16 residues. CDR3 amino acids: CASSQSLGGIADTQYF. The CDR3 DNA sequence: TGCGCCAGCAGCCAATCTTTGGGCGGGATAGCAGATACGCAGTATTTT.

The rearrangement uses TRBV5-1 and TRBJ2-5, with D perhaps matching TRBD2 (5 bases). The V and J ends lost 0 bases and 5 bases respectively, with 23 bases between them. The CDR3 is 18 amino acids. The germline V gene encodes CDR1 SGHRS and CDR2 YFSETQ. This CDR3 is CASSLGPRVVRGSETQYF. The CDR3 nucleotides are TGCGCCAGCAGCTTGGGGCCCCGTGTAGTACGGGGAAGCGAGACCCAGTACTTC.

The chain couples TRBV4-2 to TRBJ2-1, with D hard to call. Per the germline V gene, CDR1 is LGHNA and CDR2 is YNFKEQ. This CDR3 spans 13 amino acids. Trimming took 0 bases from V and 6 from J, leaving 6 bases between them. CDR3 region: CASSQDVVNEQFF. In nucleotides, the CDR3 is TGTGCCAGCAGCCAAGATGTCGTCAATGAGCAGTTCTTC.

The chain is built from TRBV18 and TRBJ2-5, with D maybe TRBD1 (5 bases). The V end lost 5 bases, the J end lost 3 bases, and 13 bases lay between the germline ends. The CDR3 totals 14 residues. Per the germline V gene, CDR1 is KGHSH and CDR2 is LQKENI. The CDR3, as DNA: TGTGCCAGCTCATTCCAGGGCCAAAAAGAGACCCAGTACTTC. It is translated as CASSFQGQKETQYF.

The CDR3 sequence: CASGLLPGFPSGELFF. The CDR3 bases are TGTGCTAGTGGTTTACTCCCCGGGTTCCCGAGCGGGGAGCTGTTTTTT. The chain links TRBV12-5 to TRBJ2-2; D remains ambiguous. Germline V gene lookup returns CDR1 LGHNT and CDR2 FRNRAP. V lost 3 bases, J lost 7 bases, and 18 bases lay in between. The CDR3 covers 16 residues.

DNA of the CDR3: TGTGCCAGCAGTTACGAGACAGGGTATAATTCACCCCTCCACTTT. Its translation: CASSYETGYNSPLHF. The chain combines TRBV6-5 with TRBJ1-6, with TRBD1 matching over 7 bases. CDR1 MNHEY and CDR2 SVGAGI come from the germline V gene. The CDR3 is made up of 15 amino acids. V dropped 2 bases and J dropped 4; count of bases not matched to a gene: 2.

The CDR3 nucleotides are TGTGCCACCAGTGATACGACAGGGGGCTCCTACAATGAGCAGTTCTTC. This encodes CATSDTTGGSYNEQFF. The chain employs TRBV24-1 and TRBJ2-1, with 9 positions matching TRBD1. Germline CDR1 KGHDR, CDR2 SFDVKD. The CDR3 sequence is 16 residues long. Trimming cost V 3 bases and J 0 bases; bases outside gene matches: 2.

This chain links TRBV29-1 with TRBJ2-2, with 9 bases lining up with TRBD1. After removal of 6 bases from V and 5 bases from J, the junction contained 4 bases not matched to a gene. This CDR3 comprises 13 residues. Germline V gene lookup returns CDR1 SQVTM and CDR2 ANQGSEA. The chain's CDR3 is CSVRQGGTGELFF. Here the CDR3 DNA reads TGCAGCGTGCGACAGGGGGGGACCGGGGAGCTGTTTTTT.

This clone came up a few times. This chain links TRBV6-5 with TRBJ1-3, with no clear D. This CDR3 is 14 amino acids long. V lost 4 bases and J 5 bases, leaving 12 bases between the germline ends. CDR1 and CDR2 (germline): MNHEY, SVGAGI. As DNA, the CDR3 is TGTGCCAGCAGTTTTGCCTCAGCGAGAAACACCATATATTTT. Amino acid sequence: CASSFASARNTIYF.

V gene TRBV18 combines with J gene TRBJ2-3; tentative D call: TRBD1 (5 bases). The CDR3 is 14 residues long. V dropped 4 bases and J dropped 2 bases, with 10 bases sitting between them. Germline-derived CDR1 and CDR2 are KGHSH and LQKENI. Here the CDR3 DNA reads TGTGCCAGCTCACTGACAGCTAACACAGATACGCAGTATTTT. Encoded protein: CASSLTANTDTQYF.